This T cell receptor (beta chain) was sequenced in a study of cytomegalovirus exposure and HLA in healthy donors. Background on the study: Tens of millions of unique TCRs from HLA-typed donors were held in an early release of data.

Notes on the study in general: Later on, a genetic analysis was performed. It linked a missense variant in DCLRE1C with V- and J-gene trimming of TCR beta. The study put about 180 TCR beta chains on its list as cytomegalovirus-associated.

PCR used 60 Vbeta primers and 13 Jbeta primers. Produced via immunoSEQ multiplex PCR; TCRdb's table is partial and in-frame only. This table has 130,000 or so clones, around 70% appearing once. Note on this clone: Its antigen is unidentified.

The receptor comes from a middle-aged woman in good health and CMV-seropositive. What was sequenced was PBMCs.

CDR3 sequence (DNA): TGTGCCAGCTCACCGCTAGCGGGGGTTAGCTCCTACGAGCAGTACTTC. It is translated as CASSPLAGVSSYEQYF. The chain combines TRBV18 with TRBJ2-7; 10 positions match TRBD2. V lost 3 bases to trimming and J lost 0 bases; unmatched junction nucleotides: 5. Germline CDR1 is KGHSH and CDR2 is LQKENI. This CDR3 spans 16 amino acids.